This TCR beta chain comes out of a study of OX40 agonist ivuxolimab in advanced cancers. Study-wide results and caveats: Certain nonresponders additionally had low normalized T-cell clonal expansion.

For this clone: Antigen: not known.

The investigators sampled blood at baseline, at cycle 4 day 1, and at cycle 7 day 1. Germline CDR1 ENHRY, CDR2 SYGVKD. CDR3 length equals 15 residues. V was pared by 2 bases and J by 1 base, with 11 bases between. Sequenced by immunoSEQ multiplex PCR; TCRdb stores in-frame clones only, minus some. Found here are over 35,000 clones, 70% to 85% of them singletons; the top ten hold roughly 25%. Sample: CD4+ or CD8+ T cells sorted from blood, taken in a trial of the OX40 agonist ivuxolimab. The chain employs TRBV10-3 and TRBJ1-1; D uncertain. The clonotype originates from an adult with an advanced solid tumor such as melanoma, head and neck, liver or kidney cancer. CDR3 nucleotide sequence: TGTGCCATCAGTGAGGCCGGAGCGCAGAACACTGAAGCTTTCTTT. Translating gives CAISEAGAQNTEAFF.